Reported below is one TCR beta chain. This CDR3 is 15 amino acids long. From germline, CDR1 is MDHEN and CDR2 SYDVKM. The source of the sample is a study of monozygotic twins with inflammatory bowel disease. TCRdb reprocessed the 5' RACE reads and reports one entry per CDR3 protein, with no DNA. The sample holds fewer than 400,000 distinct CDR3 sequences. Sequencing was done on a sample of blood. This rearrangement joins TRBV28 to TRBJ2-7; TCRdb returns TRBD1, unconfirmable since there is no DNA. This TCR came from a human donor with ulcerative colitis or Crohn's disease, or a healthy co-twin of an affected twin (not recorded which). The CDR3: CASRAGQGSSYEQYF.